This paragraph reports one TCR beta chain. This specimen belongs to a study of T cell changes during pregnancy in multiple sclerosis. Sequenced by immunoSEQ multiplex PCR; TCRdb stores in-frame clones only, minus some. The sample has approximately 100,000 clones; 75% to 95% are singletons. The clonotype originates from a female donor with multiple sclerosis, enrolled in a pregnancy study. The specimen was peripheral blood, collected in the second trimester of pregnancy.

Written as DNA, the CDR3 is TGCAGCGTCGGGACAATGATAGATGAGCAGTTCTTC. Protein: CSVGTMIDEQFF. The chain couples TRBV29-1 to TRBJ2-1; the D gene is possibly TRBD1 (6 bases). The CDR3 totals 12 residues. Germline V lookup: CDR1 SQVTM, CDR2 ANQGSEA. V was cut by 6 bases and J by 8 bases, with 14 bases left in between.